These 8 T cell receptor beta chains were sequenced from one sample in a study of OX40 agonist ivuxolimab in advanced cancers. TCRdb's copy holds only in-frame clones and misses some; the assay was immunoSEQ multiplex PCR. The sample shows some 74,000 clones, more than 85% of them seen only once. Sequenced material: CD4+ or CD8+ T cells sorted from blood, taken in a trial of the OX40 agonist ivuxolimab. The receptor set was obtained from an adult with an advanced solid tumor such as melanoma, head and neck, liver or kidney cancer.

This rearrangement joins TRBV19 to TRBJ2-5; D is unresolved. Looked up from germline, CDR1 is LNHDA and CDR2 is SQIVND (reference sequence). CDR3 size: 13 residues. Trimming shortened V by 0 bases and J by 5 bases, and 7 bases separated the two germline ends. The CDR3 reads CASSIEHGETQYF. In nucleotides, the CDR3 is TGTGCCAGTAGTATAGAGCACGGGGAGACCCAGTACTTC.

The chain couples TRBV10-3 to TRBJ2-7; 9 bases align to TRBD1. The V gene's germline CDR1 is ENHRY and CDR2 SYGVKD. The CDR3 has 15 residues. J was trimmed by 0 bases and V by 3 bases; bases with no gene match: 3. CDR3 DNA: TGTGCCATCAGTGAAGGGACAGGGATCTCCTACGAGCAGTACTTC. Translating it yields CAISEGTGISYEQYF.

The rearrangement uses TRBV5-1 and TRBJ2-1, with D tentatively TRBD1 (6 bases). The length of the CDR3 is 15 residues. V gave up 0 bases and J gave up 4 bases, with 11 bases separating them. Germline assignment: CDR1 SGHRS and CDR2 YFSETQ. CDR3 amino acids: CASSLAGDGYNEQFF. CDR3 sequence (DNA): TGCGCCAGCAGCTTGGCAGGGGACGGGTACAATGAGCAGTTCTTC.

The chain joins TRBV5-6 to TRBJ1-6; D not resolved. The ends were cut back, 4 bases at V and 9 bases at J, with 23 bases in the middle. The CDR3 length is 17 residues. CDR1 is SGHDT and CDR2 is YYEEEE in the germline V gene. In DNA form, the CDR3 reads TGTGCCAGCAGCATAGGGCGGGGTTCCGGGGAGGCTTCACCCCTCCACTTT. It yields the protein CASSIGRGSGEASPLHF.

The gene calls are TRBV6-1 and TRBJ1-2; 7 positions agree with TRBD1. Per germline, CDR1 MNHNS and CDR2 SASEGT. This CDR3 region has 16 residues. J gave up 6 bases and V 3 bases, and 13 bases lay outside the gene matches. The CDR3 protein is CASSDYGPGGDHGYTF. CDR3 bases: TGTGCCAGCAGTGACTATGGCCCAGGGGGAGACCATGGCTACACCTTC.

This clone was seen more than once but under ten times. V usage is TRBV11-2 and J usage is TRBJ2-1, with TRBD2 as a possible D gene (5 bases). V was pared by 7 bases and J by 8 bases, with 15 bases between. Germline values: CDR1 SGHAT, CDR2 FQNNGV. This CDR3 has 13 residues. CDR3 amino acids: CASTSRLADEQFF. The CDR3 DNA sequence: TGTGCCAGCACCTCCCGTCTAGCCGATGAGCAGTTCTTC.

This chain links TRBV5-6 with TRBJ2-7, with 7 positions matching TRBD1. J gave up 6 bases and V 6 bases, and 3 bases lay outside the gene matches. The CDR3 is made up of 11 amino acids. The germline V gene encodes CDR1 SGHDT and CDR2 YYEEEE. For the CDR3, the DNA is TGTGCCAGCAAGAGGGGGCTCGAGCAGTACTTC. This translates into CASKRGLEQYF. Supplemented by reference TRBV5-6 and TRBJ2-7, the full variable domain reads DAGVTQSPTHLIKTRGQQVTLRCSPKSGHDTVSWYQQALGQGPQFIFQYYEEEERQRGNFPDRFSGHQFPNYSSELNVNALLLGDSALYLCASKRGLEQYFGPGTRLTVT.

The V gene is TRBV27, the J gene TRBJ1-1, with D possibly matching TRBD1 (5 bases). The CDR3 is 16 amino acids. In germline, CDR1 is MNHEY, CDR2 SMNVEV (reference sequence). Trimming left V 1 base short and J 2 bases short, with 14 bases between. CDR3 region: CASSLLLGGRNTEAFF. The CDR3 DNA reads as TGTGCCAGCAGTTTATTACTCGGGGGTCGTAACACTGAAGCTTTCTTT.